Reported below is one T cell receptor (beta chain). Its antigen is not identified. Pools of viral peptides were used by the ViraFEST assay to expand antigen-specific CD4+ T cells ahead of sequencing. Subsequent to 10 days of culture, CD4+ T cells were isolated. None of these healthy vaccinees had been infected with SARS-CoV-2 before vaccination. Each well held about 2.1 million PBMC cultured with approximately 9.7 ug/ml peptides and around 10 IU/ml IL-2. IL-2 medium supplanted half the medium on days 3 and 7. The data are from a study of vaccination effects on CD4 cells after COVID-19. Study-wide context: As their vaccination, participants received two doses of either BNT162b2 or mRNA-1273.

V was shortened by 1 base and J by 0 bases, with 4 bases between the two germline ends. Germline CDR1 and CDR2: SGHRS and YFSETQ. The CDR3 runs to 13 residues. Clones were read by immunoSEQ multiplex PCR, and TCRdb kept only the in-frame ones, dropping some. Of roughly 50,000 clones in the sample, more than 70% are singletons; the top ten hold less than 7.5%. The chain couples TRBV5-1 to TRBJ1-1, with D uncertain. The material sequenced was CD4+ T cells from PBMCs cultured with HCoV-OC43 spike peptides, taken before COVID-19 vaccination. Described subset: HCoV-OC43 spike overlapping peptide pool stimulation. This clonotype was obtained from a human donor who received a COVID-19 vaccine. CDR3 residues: CASSLSMNTEAFF. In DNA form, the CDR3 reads TGCGCCAGCAGCTTGTCGATGAACACTGAAGCTTTCTTT.